One T cell receptor (beta chain) is described in this entry. A second PCR of 7 to 11 cycles used a sample-barcoded 5' primer and a J-beta primer mix. MiXCR was run by TCRdb on the 5' RACE reads, yielding one entry per CDR3 protein. The profile covers roughly 560,000 distinct CDR3 sequences, with nearly 25% appearing a single time and around 10% taken by the ten largest. This entry comes from a study of blood T cells in healthy people across ages. The CDR3 covers 11 residues. Germline loops: CDR1 KGHSH, CDR2 LQKENI. V dropped 3 bases and J dropped 11 bases, with 11 bases sitting between them. These records were also assigned to another study, of T cells of mothers and their children. From that paper: Compared with unrelated pairs, related mother-child pairs had slightly higher, non-significant overlap.

The sample comprised blood. The chain employs TRBV18 and TRBJ2-7; D uncertain. The TCR originated in a boy younger than 18 in good health. Here the CDR3 DNA reads TGTGCCAGCTCACCCCGACAAGGAAAGTACTTC. Its protein product is CASSPRQGKYF.